These T cell receptor beta chains were read from a single sample in a study of cytomegalovirus exposure and HLA in healthy donors. TCRdb's table, derived via immunoSEQ multiplex PCR, lists solely in-frame clones and lacks some. The sample yields 90,000 to 150,000 clones, under 85% seen once. The sample comprised PBMCs. The origin of the receptors is a human donor in good health. The CDR3 runs from the conserved cysteine through the conserved F or W. Fields, in order: V gene, D gene, J gene, clone size, CDR3 protein, CDR3 DNA. A D gene is named only where the DNA matches it firmly. Clone size is stated in some rows and not others, as once, few, many or a class when expanded.

v_gene: TRBV19
d_gene: -
j_gene: TRBJ2-2
abundance: -
CDR3aa: CASSKDNRRNTGELFF
CDR3nt: TGTGCCAGTAGTAAGGACAACCGTCGGAACACCGGGGAGCTGTTTTTT

v_gene: TRBV7-2
d_gene: -
j_gene: TRBJ1-5
abundance: -
CDR3aa: CASSLVQYQPQHF
CDR3nt: TGTGCCAGCAGCTTGGTACAGTATCAGCCCCAGCATTTT

v_gene: TRBV27
d_gene: TRBD2
j_gene: TRBJ2-1
abundance: -
CDR3aa: CASSLDGGSSLNEQFF
CDR3nt: TGTGCCAGCAGTTTAGATGGCGGGAGCAGTCTCAATGAGCAGTTCTTC

v_gene: TRBV25-1
d_gene: -
j_gene: TRBJ1-1
abundance: once
CDR3aa: CASSGTAREAFF
CDR3nt: TGTGCCAGCAGTGGGACAGCGCGCGAAGCTTTCTTT

v_gene: TRBV7-9
d_gene: -
j_gene: TRBJ2-1
abundance: -
CDR3aa: CASSLDPVGQGGNEQFF
CDR3nt: TGTGCCAGCAGCTTAGATCCTGTGGGCCAGGGTGGGAATGAGCAGTTCTTC

v_gene: TRBV28
d_gene: TRBD2
j_gene: TRBJ2-2
abundance: -
CDR3aa: CASSPSGTSPTGELFF
CDR3nt: TGTGCCAGCAGCCCTTCAGGGACTAGCCCCACCGGGGAGCTGTTTTTT

v_gene: TRBV7-9
d_gene: -
j_gene: TRBJ1-2
abundance: -
CDR3aa: CASSLSGRGANYGYTF
CDR3nt: TGTGCCAGCAGCTTAAGCGGGAGAGGGGCTAACTATGGCTACACCTTC

v_gene: TRBV6-5
d_gene: -
j_gene: TRBJ1-5
abundance: -
CDR3aa: CASSYSARVSNQPQHF
CDR3nt: TGTGCCAGCAGTTACTCGGCCAGGGTGTCCAATCAGCCCCAGCATTTT

v_gene: TRBV9
d_gene: TRBD1
j_gene: TRBJ2-3
abundance: -
CDR3aa: CASSTQGGTDTQYF
CDR3nt: TGTGCCAGCAGCACCCAGGGGGGCACAGATACGCAGTATTTT

v_gene: TRBV27
d_gene: TRBD1
j_gene: TRBJ1-2
abundance: -
CDR3aa: CASRRGTVSYGYTF
CDR3nt: TGTGCCAGCAGAAGGGGGACAGTGTCCTATGGCTACACCTTC

v_gene: TRBV10-2
d_gene: TRBD1
j_gene: TRBJ2-2
abundance: -
CDR3aa: CASSSVRDRGTGELFF
CDR3nt: TGCGCCAGCAGCAGTGTTCGGGACAGGGGCACCGGGGAGCTGTTTTTT

v_gene: TRBV5-5
d_gene: -
j_gene: TRBJ2-1
abundance: -
CDR3aa: CASSLVWEPDVQFGEQFF
CDR3nt: TGTGCCAGCAGCTTGGTTTGGGAGCCTGACGTTCAGTTCGGGGAGCAGTTCTTC

v_gene: TRBV7-9
d_gene: TRBD1
j_gene: TRBJ1-1
abundance: -
CDR3aa: CASSSSPGQGQNTEAFF
CDR3nt: TGTGCCAGCAGCTCGTCTCCGGGACAGGGACAGAACACTGAAGCTTTCTTT

v_gene: TRBV7-6
d_gene: TRBD1
j_gene: TRBJ2-5
abundance: once
CDR3aa: CASSFGTGAREQYF
CDR3nt: TGTGCCAGCAGCTTCGGGACAGGGGCTAGAGAGCAGTACTTC

v_gene: TRBV7-8
d_gene: -
j_gene: TRBJ2-2
abundance: -
CDR3aa: CASSLIRVAGELFF
CDR3nt: TGTGCCAGCAGCTTAATCAGGGTCGCCGGGGAGCTGTTTTTT

v_gene: TRBV4-1
d_gene: TRBD1
j_gene: TRBJ2-7
abundance: -
CDR3aa: CASSQDWRQGDEQYF
CDR3nt: TGCGCCAGCAGCCAAGATTGGAGACAGGGTGACGAGCAGTACTTC

v_gene: TRBV28
d_gene: -
j_gene: TRBJ1-4
abundance: -
CDR3aa: CASSSSVTGPEKLFF
CDR3nt: -

v_gene: TRBV6-1
d_gene: -
j_gene: TRBJ2-7
abundance: -
CDR3aa: CASRAPGGRGYEQYF
CDR3nt: TGTGCCAGCAGGGCCCCTGGGGGGAGAGGCTACGAGCAGTACTTC

v_gene: TRBV11-2
d_gene: TRBD1
j_gene: TRBJ2-7
abundance: -
CDR3aa: CASSLVPGQVPHEQYF
CDR3nt: TGTGCCAGCAGCCTGGTTCCGGGACAGGTCCCCCACGAGCAGTACTTC

v_gene: TRBV19
d_gene: -
j_gene: TRBJ1-1
abundance: -
CDR3aa: CASSLGGRSTEAFF
CDR3nt: TGTGCCAGTAGTTTGGGAGGGAGGAGCACTGAAGCTTTCTTT

v_gene: TRBV15
d_gene: -
j_gene: TRBJ2-7
abundance: once
CDR3aa: CATSSDFYEQYF
CDR3nt: TGTGCCACCAGCAGCGACTTCTACGAGCAGTACTTC

v_gene: TRBV6-5
d_gene: -
j_gene: TRBJ2-5
abundance: -
CDR3aa: CASSEYGELETQYF
CDR3nt: TGTGCCAGCAGTGAATATGGGGAGCTGGAGACCCAGTACTTC

v_gene: TRBV19
d_gene: TRBD2
j_gene: TRBJ2-7
abundance: -
CDR3aa: CASSIGGGRYGLEQYF
CDR3nt: TGTGCCAGTAGTATAGGCGGCGGGAGGTACGGTCTGGAGCAGTACTTC

v_gene: TRBV5-1
d_gene: TRBD2
j_gene: TRBJ2-2
abundance: -
CDR3aa: CASRGLAGGDSDGELFF
CDR3nt: TGCGCCAGCCGGGGACTAGCGGGAGGTGATTCCGACGGGGAGCTGTTTTTT

v_gene: TRBV11-2
d_gene: -
j_gene: TRBJ2-1
abundance: -
CDR3aa: CASSFTGSYNEQFF
CDR3nt: TGTGCCAGCAGCTTCACAGGGTCCTACAATGAGCAGTTCTTC

v_gene: TRBV7-6
d_gene: -
j_gene: TRBJ1-3
abundance: -
CDR3aa: CASSLGGRGTNTIYF
CDR3nt: TGTGCCAGCAGCTTAGGGGGCAGGGGAACGAACACCATATATTTT

v_gene: TRBV9
d_gene: TRBD1
j_gene: TRBJ1-2
abundance: -
CDR3aa: CASSVSGQGARYGYTF
CDR3nt: TGTGCCAGCAGCGTATCTGGACAGGGGGCTAGGTATGGCTACACCTTC

v_gene: TRBV27
d_gene: TRBD1
j_gene: TRBJ2-5
abundance: few
CDR3aa: CASSSQGTGEETQYF
CDR3nt: TGTGCCAGCAGTTCCCAAGGGACAGGGGAAGAGACCCAGTACTTC

v_gene: TRBV10-3
d_gene: -
j_gene: TRBJ2-1
abundance: -
CDR3aa: CAISESEVPFYNEQFF
CDR3nt: TGTGCCATCAGTGAGTCAGAGGTCCCATTTTACAATGAGCAGTTCTTC

v_gene: TRBV7-6
d_gene: -
j_gene: TRBJ1-5
abundance: -
CDR3aa: CASSLGQSNQPQHF
CDR3nt: TGTGCCAGCAGCTTAGGACAGAGCAATCAGCCCCAGCATTTT

v_gene: TRBV19
d_gene: -
j_gene: TRBJ1-1
abundance: -
CDR3aa: CASSIQGWSTEAFF
CDR3nt: TGTGCCAGTAGTATACAGGGGTGGAGCACTGAAGCTTTCTTT

v_gene: TRBV7-9
d_gene: -
j_gene: TRBJ2-3
abundance: few
CDR3aa: CASSSPQGGNTQYF
CDR3nt: TGTGCCAGCAGCTCCCCACAGGGAGGGAATACGCAGTATTTT

v_gene: TRBV5-4
d_gene: TRBD1
j_gene: TRBJ2-2
abundance: -
CDR3aa: CASSLVGTGATGELFF
CDR3nt: TGTGCCAGCAGCTTGGTAGGGACAGGGGCCACCGGGGAGCTGTTTTTT

v_gene: TRBV29-1
d_gene: TRBD1
j_gene: TRBJ1-1
abundance: -
CDR3aa: CSVVQGTDEAFF
CDR3nt: TGCAGCGTTGTGCAAGGGACAGATGAAGCTTTCTTT

v_gene: TRBV7-2
d_gene: TRBD2
j_gene: TRBJ2-3
abundance: few
CDR3aa: CASRLAVTDTQYF
CDR3nt: TGTGCCAGCAGGCTAGCGGTCACAGATACGCAGTATTTT

v_gene: TRBV10-1
d_gene: -
j_gene: TRBJ1-1
abundance: few
CDR3aa: CASSGIGGFGTEAFF
CDR3nt: TGCGCCAGCAGTGGTATAGGGGGATTTGGGACTGAAGCTTTCTTT

v_gene: TRBV19
d_gene: -
j_gene: TRBJ2-1
abundance: -
CDR3aa: CASSSGTSRGNEQFF
CDR3nt: TGTGCCAGTAGTTCCGGGACTTCTAGGGGCAATGAGCAGTTCTTC

v_gene: TRBV5-4
d_gene: -
j_gene: TRBJ2-5
abundance: -
CDR3aa: CASSTGLPLGKTQYF
CDR3nt: TGTGCCAGCAGCACGGGACTCCCATTGGGAAAGACCCAGTACTTC

v_gene: TRBV9
d_gene: TRBD1
j_gene: TRBJ2-5
abundance: few
CDR3aa: CASSAGQGQETQYF
CDR3nt: TGTGCCAGCAGCGCCGGACAGGGCCAAGAGACCCAGTACTTC

v_gene: TRBV18
d_gene: -
j_gene: TRBJ1-5
abundance: -
CDR3aa: CASSPNLGRGEDQPQHF
CDR3nt: TGTGCCAGCTCACCGAATTTGGGGAGGGGAGAAGATCAGCCCCAGCATTTT

v_gene: TRBV2
d_gene: -
j_gene: TRBJ2-7
abundance: -
CDR3aa: CASRGTSYEQYF
CDR3nt: TGTGCCAGCAGGGGGACTTCCTACGAGCAGTACTTC

v_gene: TRBV5-1
d_gene: -
j_gene: TRBJ2-5
abundance: -
CDR3aa: CASSLRTGFGETQYF
CDR3nt: TGCGCCAGCAGCCTAAGAACAGGGTTCGGAGAGACCCAGTACTTC

v_gene: TRBV19
d_gene: -
j_gene: TRBJ1-3
abundance: -
CDR3aa: CASSRESTLSGNTIYF
CDR3nt: TGTGCCAGTAGTCGGGAGTCAACACTTTCTGGAAACACCATATATTTT

v_gene: TRBV5-5
d_gene: -
j_gene: TRBJ1-2
abundance: -
CDR3aa: CASSPIYPGGDYGYTF
CDR3nt: TGTGCCAGCAGCCCTATTTACCCCGGAGGGGACTATGGCTACACCTTC

v_gene: TRBV7-3
d_gene: -
j_gene: TRBJ2-1
abundance: -
CDR3aa: CASSSGQSTEQFF
CDR3nt: TGTGCCAGCAGCTCAGGACAGAGCACTGAGCAGTTCTTC

v_gene: TRBV5-1
d_gene: TRBD2
j_gene: TRBJ2-5
abundance: -
CDR3aa: CASRLAEGETQYF
CDR3nt: TGCGCCAGCCGACTAGCGGAAGGGGAGACCCAGTACTTC

v_gene: TRBV7-9
d_gene: -
j_gene: TRBJ1-1
abundance: -
CDR3aa: CASSLQGNTEAFF
CDR3nt: TGTGCCAGCAGCTTACAGGGTAACACTGAAGCTTTCTTT

v_gene: TRBV2
d_gene: TRBD1
j_gene: TRBJ1-5
abundance: once
CDR3aa: CAGGDRGLGSNQPQHF
CDR3nt: TGTGCCGGAGGGGACAGGGGGCTCGGCAGCAATCAGCCCCAGCATTTT

v_gene: TRBV14
d_gene: -
j_gene: TRBJ2-2
abundance: -
CDR3aa: CASSPISGVGELFF
CDR3nt: TGTGCCAGCAGCCCGATATCCGGGGTAGGGGAGCTGTTTTTT